This T cell receptor beta chain is drawn from a study of early T cells in non-severe SARS-CoV-2 infection. Whole-study context: RNA in bulk from unsorted whole blood was sequenced, and chains were unpaired.

V was clipped by 1 base and J by 3 bases; unmatched bases: 5. This CDR3 comprises 15 residues. The germline V gene encodes CDR1 MNHNS and CDR2 SASEGT. General study findings and limits: VDJdb-based matching was biased toward anti-spike CD8 responses and missed private and CD4 specificities.

Points on this clonotype: Its antigen is still unknown.

Each single cDNA molecule received a unique molecular identifier. TCRdb re-called the 5' RACE reads through MiXCR, storing one row per CDR3 protein. In the table there are over 25,000 distinct CDR3 sequences, around 7% of which are singletons. This sequence joins TRBV6-1 and TRBJ1-2; 7 bases match TRBD1. This TCR was sampled from an adult who was a healthcare worker with PCR-confirmed SARS-CoV-2 infection or an uninfected control (not recorded which). Source material: whole blood. The CDR3 nucleotides read TGTGCCAGCAGTGAAGTCCCTGACAGGGACTATGGCTACACCTTC. Protein sequence: CASSEVPDRDYGYTF.